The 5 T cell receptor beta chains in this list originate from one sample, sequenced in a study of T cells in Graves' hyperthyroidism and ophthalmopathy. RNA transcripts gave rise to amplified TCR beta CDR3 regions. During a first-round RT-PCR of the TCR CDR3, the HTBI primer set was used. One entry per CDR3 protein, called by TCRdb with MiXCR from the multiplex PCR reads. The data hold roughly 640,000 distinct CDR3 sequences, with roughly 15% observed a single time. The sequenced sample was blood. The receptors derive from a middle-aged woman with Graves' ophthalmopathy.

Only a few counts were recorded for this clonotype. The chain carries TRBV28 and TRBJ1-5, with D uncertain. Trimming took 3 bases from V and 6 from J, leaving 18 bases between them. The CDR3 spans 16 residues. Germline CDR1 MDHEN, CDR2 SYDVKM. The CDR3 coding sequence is TGTGCCAGCAGTTTGGGTGCCAGGAGATCCCCTCAGCCCCAGCATTTT. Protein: CASSLGARRSPQPQHF.

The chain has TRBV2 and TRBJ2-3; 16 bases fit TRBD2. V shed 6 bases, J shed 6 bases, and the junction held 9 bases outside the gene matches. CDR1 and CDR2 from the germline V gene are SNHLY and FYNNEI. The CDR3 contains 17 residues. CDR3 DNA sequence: TGTGCCAGCAGAGTCGGGACTAGCGGGGGGGCCGTTGATACGCAGTATTTT. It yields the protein CASRVGTSGGAVDTQYF.

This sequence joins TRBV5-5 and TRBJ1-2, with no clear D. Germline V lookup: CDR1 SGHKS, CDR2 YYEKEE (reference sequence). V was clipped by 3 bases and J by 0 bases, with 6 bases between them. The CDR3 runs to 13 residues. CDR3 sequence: CASSSQPNYGYTF. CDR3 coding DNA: TGTGCCAGCAGCTCCCAACCTAACTATGGCTACACCTTC.

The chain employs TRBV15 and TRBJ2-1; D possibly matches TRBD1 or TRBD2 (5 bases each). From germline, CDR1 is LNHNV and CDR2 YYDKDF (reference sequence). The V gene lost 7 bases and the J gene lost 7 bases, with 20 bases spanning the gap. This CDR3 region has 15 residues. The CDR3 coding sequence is TGTGCCACCATGAGGGACGGGTTGGTTAAGAATGAGCAGTTCTTC. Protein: CATMRDGLVKNEQFF.

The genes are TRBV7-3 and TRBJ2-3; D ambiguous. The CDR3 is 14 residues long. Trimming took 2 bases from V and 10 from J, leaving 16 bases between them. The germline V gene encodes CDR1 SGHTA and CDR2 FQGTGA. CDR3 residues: CASSLGTPHAAQYF. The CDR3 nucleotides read TGTGCCAGCAGCTTAGGAACGCCCCATGCTGCGCAGTATTTT.